This T cell receptor beta chain appears in the sequencing data of a study of cytomegalovirus exposure and HLA in healthy donors. The CDR3 is 15 amino acids. The J segment lost 4 bases and the V segment lost 0 bases, leaving 0 bases of the junction unmatched. Germline V gives CDR1 SGDLS, CDR2 YYNGEE. Here immunoSEQ multiplex PCR was the method, and the copy in TCRdb shows in-frame clones only, minus some. The sample records 110,000 to 150,000 clones, approximately 94% being singletons. The sequence was collected from a man younger than 35 in good health and CMV-seropositive. This chain connects TRBV9 to TRBJ2-2, with 10 bases aligning to TRBD2. Sequencing input: PBMCs. This chain's CDR3 is CASSVASGSTGELFF. The DNA for the CDR3 is TGTGCCAGCAGCGTAGCTAGCGGGAGCACCGGGGAGCTGTTTTTT.